These T cell receptor beta chains were read from a single sample in a study of CD8 T cells in Susac syndrome. One entry per CDR3 protein, called by TCRdb with MiXCR from the immunoSEQ multiplex PCR reads. The table shows around 170,000 distinct CDR3 sequences, with around 94% occurring only once. The sequencing input was CD4+ T cells from PBMCs. Receptors were obtained from a human donor with Susac syndrome. Each CDR3 is given with its conserved first and last residue. A D gene is named only where the DNA matches it firmly. Some rows have no size entry. The others give once, few or many, or a class for an expanded clone.

>-|TRBJ1-2|TRBV29-1|-
CSVGDLGGNYGYTF
TGCAGCGTGGGGGATCTTGGGGGTAACTATGGCTACACCTTC
>once|TRBJ1-5|TRBV21-1|-
CASSKAGTGSNQPQHF
TGTGCCAGCAGCAAAGCGGGGACGGGTAGCAATCAGCCCCAGCATTTT
>-|TRBJ1-2|TRBV6-6|TRBD1
CASSLETGSYGYTF
TGTGCCAGCAGTTTAGAGACAGGGTCATATGGCTACACCTTC
>few|TRBJ2-7|TRBV18|TRBD1
CASSTGQSSYEQYF
TGTGCCAGCTCAACGGGACAGAGCTCCTACGAGCAGTACTTC
>once|TRBJ2-1|TRBV7-2|TRBD1
CASSYTGGSYNEQFF
TGTGCCAGCAGCTATACAGGGGGCTCCTACAATGAGCAGTTCTTC
>-|TRBJ1-2|TRBV2|TRBD1
CASSARQGLGYTF
TGTGCCAGCAGTGCGAGACAGGGCTTGGGCTACACCTTC
>-|TRBJ2-1|TRBV7-9|-
CASSFFRGEQFF
TGTGCCAGCAGCTTTTTCCGGGGGGAGCAGTTCTTC
>-|TRBJ2-1|TRBV7-9|-
CASSLESRSAEQFF
TGTGCCAGCAGCTTAGAATCTAGGTCCGCTGAGCAGTTCTTC
>once|TRBJ2-3|TRBV20-1|TRBD2
CSAGGGAVDTQYF
TGCAGTGCAGGCGGGGGGGCGGTGGATACGCAGTATTTT
>-|TRBJ2-5|TRBV9|-
CASSVDDSQETQYF
TGTGCCAGCAGCGTAGACGACAGCCAAGAGACCCAGTACTTC
>-|TRBJ1-6|TRBV2|-
CASRPEGFGYNSPLHF
TGTGCCAGCAGGCCGGAGGGTTTCGGCTATAATTCACCCCTCCACTTT
>-|TRBJ2-3|TRBV10-3|-
CAISESLIGGRQYF
TGTGCCATCAGTGAGTCGTTGATAGGGGGAAGGCAGTATTTT
>-|TRBJ2-7|TRBV20-1|-
CSARPVGAYEQYF
TGCAGTGCTAGGCCGGTAGGAGCCTACGAGCAGTACTTC
>-|TRBJ1-2|TRBV29-1|-
CSVEDGKVTWGYTF
TGCAGCGTTGAAGACGGAAAAGTTACGTGGGGCTACACCTTC
>-|TRBJ2-3|TRBV5-1|TRBD2
CASSGELAVTDTQYF
TGCGCCAGCAGCGGGGAACTAGCGGTCACAGATACGCAGTATTTT
>-|TRBJ2-7|TRBV24-1|-
CATSDFPIGDEQYF
TGTGCCACCAGTGATTTTCCGATCGGGGACGAGCAGTACTTC
>-|TRBJ2-6|TRBV29-1|-
CSVTGTGGANVLTF
TGCAGCGTAACCGGGACGGGGGGGGCCAACGTCCTGACTTTC
>-|TRBJ2-5|TRBV9|-
CASSPATEQETQYF
TGTGCCAGCAGCCCGGCGACAGAGCAAGAGACCCAGTACTTC
>-|TRBJ2-5|TRBV5-1|TRBD1
CASSKDRAQETQYF
TGCGCCAGCAGCAAAGACAGGGCCCAAGAGACCCAGTACTTC
>-|TRBJ2-4|TRBV7-8|-
CASSYEYIKPYIQYF
TGTGCCAGCAGCTATGAGTACATCAAGCCGTACATTCAGTACTTC
>-|TRBJ2-1|TRBV7-2|-
CASSSRGQWNNEQFF
TGTGCCAGCAGCTCGAGGGGCCAATGGAACAATGAGCAGTTCTTC
>-|TRBJ2-7|TRBV7-9|-
CASTFQGYEQYF
TGTGCCAGCACCTTCCAGGGCTACGAGCAGTACTTC
>-|TRBJ2-1|TRBV9|-
CASSIHSDSSYNEQFF
TGTGCCAGCAGCATCCATTCGGACAGCTCCTACAATGAGCAGTTCTTC
>-|TRBJ1-6|TRBV20-1|TRBD1
CSADLQTGGRDSPLHF
TGCAGTGCAGATCTCCAAACAGGGGGCAGGGATTCACCCCTCCACTTT
>-|TRBJ2-7|TRBV2|TRBD1
CASSEEQGSYEQYF
TGTGCCAGCAGTGAGGAACAGGGGTCCTACGAGCAGTACTTC
>-|TRBJ1-1|TRBV28|-
CASHLMGRGNTEAFF
TGTGCCAGCCACCTGATGGGCAGGGGGAACACTGAAGCTTTCTTT
>-|TRBJ1-5|TRBV6-5|TRBD1
CASSLSGTGPDQPQHF
TGTGCCAGCAGTTTATCCGGGACAGGGCCTGATCAGCCCCAGCATTTT
>-|TRBJ2-1|TRBV30|-
CAWSKSSEGNEQFF
TGTGCCTGGAGTAAATCTTCAGAGGGCAATGAGCAGTTCTTC
>-|TRBJ2-3|TRBV6-5|TRBD2
CASSYTGLASTDTQYF
TGTGCCAGCAGTTACACCGGACTAGCTAGCACAGATACGCAGTATTTT
>-|TRBJ2-5|TRBV11-2|TRBD2
CASSLDRERGYQETQYF
TGTGCCAGCAGCTTAGATCGGGAGCGGGGGTACCAAGAGACCCAGTACTTC
>-|TRBJ1-3|TRBV7-9|-
CASSLDTGNTIYF
TGTGCCAGCAGCTTAGACACCGGAAACACCATATATTTT
>-|TRBJ2-7|TRBV20-1|-
CSALLGYEQYF
TGCAGTGCTCTCCTCGGCTACGAGCAGTACTTC
>-|TRBJ1-2|TRBV29-1|-
CSVARAAYGYTF
TGCAGCGTTGCCAGGGCCGCTTATGGCTACACCTTC
>-|TRBJ1-2|TRBV5-6|-
CASSLVGNYGYTF
TGTGCCAGCAGCTTGGTGGGGAACTATGGCTACACCTTC
>once|TRBJ1-3|TRBV7-7|-
CASSPNPGISGNTIYF
TGTGCCAGCAGCCCCAATCCAGGGATCTCTGGAAACACCATATATTTT
>-|TRBJ2-7|TRBV28|-
CASINTGNSYEQYF
TGTGCCAGCATAAACACAGGGAACTCCTACGAGCAGTACTTC
>-|TRBJ1-5|TRBV4-2|-
CASSQPTENQPQHF
TGTGCCAGCAGCCAACCGACGGAGAATCAGCCCCAGCATTTT
>-|TRBJ2-1|TRBV9|-
CASSVQAYNEQFF
TGTGCCAGCAGCGTACAGGCTTACAATGAGCAGTTCTTC
>-|TRBJ2-3|TRBV29-1|-
CSVAVGQGGDTQYF
TGCAGCGTTGCGGTTGGGCAGGGTGGAGATACGCAGTATTTT
>-|TRBJ2-7|TRBV7-2|TRBD2
CASSLGISGGEQYF
TGTGCCAGCAGCTTAGGGATTAGCGGGGGCGAGCAGTACTTC
>-|TRBJ2-7|TRBV4-2|TRBD2
CASSQDQRGPYEQYF
TGTGCCAGCAGCCAAGATCAGCGGGGCCCCTACGAGCAGTACTTC
>-|TRBJ2-3|TRBV20-1|-
CSAIPRLTFSTDTQYF
TGCAGTGCTATCCCTCGACTGACGTTTAGCACAGATACGCAGTATTTT
>-|TRBJ2-5|TRBV18|-
CASSPPGGNQETQYF
TGTGCCAGCTCACCACCCGGGGGAAACCAAGAGACCCAGTACTTC